The entry below gives a single TCR beta chain sequence along with its context. Its antigen is undetermined. The ends lost 4 bases at V and 4 bases at J; junction bases unmatched: 9. Germline V gene sequence: CDR1 SGHRS, CDR2 YFSETQ. The length of the CDR3 is 16 residues. This entry is derived from a study of T cell responses to AZD1222 COVID-19 vaccine. Whole-study results and caveats: There were repertoire samples only from the period after the peak T cell response. Baseline seropositivity occurred in only six AZD1222 recipients. An increase in Spike-specific TCR breadth and depth was observed after two AZD1222 doses. White British people made up most donors, females outnumbered males, and clonal diversity was possibly underestimated.

Profiling relied on immunoSEQ multiplex PCR, and the TCRdb table lists in-frame clones only, not all of them. The sample contains about 180,000 clones, 80% to 90% of which appear only once. The specimen was peripheral blood, collected 28 days after the second dose of the MenACWY control vaccine. The origin of this receptor is an adult who received the MenACWY meningococcal vaccine as a control. This chain uses TRBV5-1 with TRBJ2-3; 10 nucleotides align to TRBD2. DNA for the CDR3: TGCGCCAGCAGCCCTATCGCTAGCGGGAGCTCAGATACGCAGTATTTT. This encodes CASSPIASGSSDTQYF.